This is a list of T cell receptor beta chains from one sample in a study of blood T cell repertoires in COVID-19. The method was immunoSEQ multiplex PCR; TCRdb's version includes in-frame clones alone and lacks a portion of them. The data contain about 140,000 clones, 88% of them singletons. The material sequenced was peripheral blood. All receptors derive from a woman aged 45-65 years with acute or convalescent COVID-19. Both conserved end residues are part of each CDR3.

v_call cdr3_aa
TRBV5-6 CASSLAASGGLGNQPQHF
TRBV10-2 CASTAGLAGETQYF
TRBV7-2 CASSLWVGTYNSPLHF
TRBV6-5 CASSYAGALYGYTF
TRBV20-1 CSAGTGEGYTF
TRBV5-8 CASSSVLNHEQYF
TRBV7-3 CASSLTSGLVYNEQFF
TRBV2 CARFTDRGNGYTF
TRBV7-2 CASSNQGNQPQHF
TRBV5-1 CASRVGFTMTGRTQETQYF
TRBV6-5 CASSTQDRGETEAFF
TRBV18 CASSPPTGANTDTQYF
TRBV19 CASTYSGWDSKETQYF
TRBV28 CASKGQGQPQHF
TRBV6-1 CASSETGQTTEAFF
TRBV7-9 CASSLIMRNNEQFF
TRBV5-1 CASRDSRTATNEKLFF
TRBV9 CASSVSGEQFF
TRBV7-9 CASSPRTSGAFNEQFF
TRBV19 CASRRDRVSEKLFF
TRBV5-1 CASSTGTYTYGYTF
TRBV7-2 CASSSGASVYEQYF
TRBV28 CASSLLASGTDTQYF
TRBV18 CASSPSRGLSGNTIYF
TRBV5-1 CASSLGQGDAEAFF
TRBV5-1 CASSPPGLQMNTEAFF